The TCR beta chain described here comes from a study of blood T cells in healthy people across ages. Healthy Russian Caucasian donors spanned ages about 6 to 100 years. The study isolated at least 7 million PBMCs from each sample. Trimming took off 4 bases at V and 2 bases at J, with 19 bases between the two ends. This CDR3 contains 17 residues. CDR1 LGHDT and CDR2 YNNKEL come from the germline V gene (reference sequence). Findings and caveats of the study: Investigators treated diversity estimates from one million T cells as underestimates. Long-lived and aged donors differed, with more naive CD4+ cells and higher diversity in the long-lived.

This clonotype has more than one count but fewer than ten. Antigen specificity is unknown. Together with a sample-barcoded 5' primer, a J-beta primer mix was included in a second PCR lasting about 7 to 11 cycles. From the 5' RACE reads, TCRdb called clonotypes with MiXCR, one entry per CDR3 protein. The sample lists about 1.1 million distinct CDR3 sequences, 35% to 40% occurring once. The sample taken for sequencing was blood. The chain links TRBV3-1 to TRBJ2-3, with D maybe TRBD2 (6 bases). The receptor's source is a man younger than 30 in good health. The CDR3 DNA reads TGTGCCAGCAGCCCGGGGACTCGGGACGTAATCACAGATACGCAGTATTTT. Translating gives CASSPGTRDVITDTQYF.